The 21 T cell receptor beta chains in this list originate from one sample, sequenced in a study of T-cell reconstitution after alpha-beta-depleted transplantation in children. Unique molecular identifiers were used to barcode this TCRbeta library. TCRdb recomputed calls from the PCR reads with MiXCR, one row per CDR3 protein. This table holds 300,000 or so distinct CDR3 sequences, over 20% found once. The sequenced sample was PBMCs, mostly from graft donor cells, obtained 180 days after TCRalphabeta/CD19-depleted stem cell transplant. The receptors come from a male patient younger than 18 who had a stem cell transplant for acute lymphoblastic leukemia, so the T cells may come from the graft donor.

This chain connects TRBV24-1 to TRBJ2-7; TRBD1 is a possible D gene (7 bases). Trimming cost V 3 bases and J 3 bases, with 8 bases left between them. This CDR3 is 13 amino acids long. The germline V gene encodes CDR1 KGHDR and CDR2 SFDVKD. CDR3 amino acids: CATSDQGGYEQYF. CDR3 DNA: TGTGCCACCAGTGATCAGGGGGGCTACGAGCAGTACTTC.

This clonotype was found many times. CDR3 region: CASSRGLAGSYEQYF. The CDR3 DNA sequence: TGCGCCAGCAGCCGGGGACTAGCGGGTAGCTACGAGCAGTACTTC. The chain uses TRBV5-1 and TRBJ2-7, with 12 positions matching TRBD2. V lost 4 bases to trimming and J lost 3 bases; unmatched junction nucleotides: 5. The CDR3 extends over 15 amino acids. The V gene's germline CDR1 is SGHRS and CDR2 YFSETQ.

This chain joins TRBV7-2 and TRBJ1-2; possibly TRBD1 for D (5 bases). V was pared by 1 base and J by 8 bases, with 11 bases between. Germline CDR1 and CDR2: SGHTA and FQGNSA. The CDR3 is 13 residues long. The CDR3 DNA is TGTGCCAGCAGCTTAGGCAGGGTGGGAGGCTACACCTTC. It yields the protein CASSLGRVGGYTF.

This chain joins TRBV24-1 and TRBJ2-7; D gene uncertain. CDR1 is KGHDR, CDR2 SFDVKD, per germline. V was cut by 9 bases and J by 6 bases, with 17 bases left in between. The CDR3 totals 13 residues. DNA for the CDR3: TGTGCCACCTCCTTTGGCGGAGCCCCCGAGCAGTACTTC. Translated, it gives CATSFGGAPEQYF.

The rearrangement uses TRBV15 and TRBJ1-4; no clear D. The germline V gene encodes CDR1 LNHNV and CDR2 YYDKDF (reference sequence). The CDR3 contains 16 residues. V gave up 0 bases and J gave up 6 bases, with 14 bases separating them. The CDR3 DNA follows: TGTGCCACCAGCAGAGATTGGTCGGACCGCTATGAAAAACTGTTTTTT. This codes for CATSRDWSDRYEKLFF.

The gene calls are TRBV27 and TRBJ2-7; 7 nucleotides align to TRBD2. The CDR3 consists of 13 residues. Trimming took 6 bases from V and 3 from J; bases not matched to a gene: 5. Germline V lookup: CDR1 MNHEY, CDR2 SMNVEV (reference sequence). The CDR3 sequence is CASRDGGGYEQYF. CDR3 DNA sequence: TGTGCCAGCAGGGATGGGGGGGGCTACGAGCAGTACTTC.

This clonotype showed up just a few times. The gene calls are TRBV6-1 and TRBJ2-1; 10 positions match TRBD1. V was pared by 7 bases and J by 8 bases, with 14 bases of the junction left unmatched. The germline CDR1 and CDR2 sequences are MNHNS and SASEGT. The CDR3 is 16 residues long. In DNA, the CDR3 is TGTGCCAGCAAACAAAGGACAGGGGGTGTTTCGGATGAGCAGTTCTTC. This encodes CASKQRTGGVSDEQFF.

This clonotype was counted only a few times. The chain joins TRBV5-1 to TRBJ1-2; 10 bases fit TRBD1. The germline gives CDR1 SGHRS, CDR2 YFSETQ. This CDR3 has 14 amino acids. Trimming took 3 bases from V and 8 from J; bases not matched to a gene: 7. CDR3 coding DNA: TGCGCCAGCAGCTCTCGACAGGGGGCGACGGGCTACACCTTC. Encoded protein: CASSSRQGATGYTF.

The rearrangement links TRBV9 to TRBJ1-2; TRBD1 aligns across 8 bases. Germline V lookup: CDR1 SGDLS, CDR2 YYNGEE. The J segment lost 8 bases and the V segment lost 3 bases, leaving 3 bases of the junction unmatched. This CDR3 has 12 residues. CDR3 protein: CASSATGVGYTF. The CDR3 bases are TGTGCCAGCAGCGCGACAGGGGTCGGCTACACCTTC.

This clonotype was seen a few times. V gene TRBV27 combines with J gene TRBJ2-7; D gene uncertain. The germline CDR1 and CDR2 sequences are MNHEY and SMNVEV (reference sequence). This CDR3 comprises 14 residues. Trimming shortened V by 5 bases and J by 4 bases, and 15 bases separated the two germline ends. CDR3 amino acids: CASSRRLLTYEQYF. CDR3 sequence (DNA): TGTGCCAGCAGTCGGCGACTTCTTACGTACGAGCAGTACTTC.

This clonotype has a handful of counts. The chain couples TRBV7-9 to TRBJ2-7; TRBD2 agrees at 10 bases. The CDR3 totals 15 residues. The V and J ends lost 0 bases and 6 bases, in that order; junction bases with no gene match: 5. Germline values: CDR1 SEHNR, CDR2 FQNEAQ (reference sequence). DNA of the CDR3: TGTGCCAGCAGCTTAGCTGGGCTAGCGGGAGTCGAGCAGTACTTC. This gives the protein CASSLAGLAGVEQYF.

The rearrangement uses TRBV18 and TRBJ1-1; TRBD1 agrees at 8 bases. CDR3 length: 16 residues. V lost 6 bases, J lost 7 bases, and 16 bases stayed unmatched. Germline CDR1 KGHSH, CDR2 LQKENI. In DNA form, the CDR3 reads TGTGCCAGCTCTCTACTTTTGGACAGGGAAAGTTTTGAAGCTTTCTTT. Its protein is CASSLLLDRESFEAFF.

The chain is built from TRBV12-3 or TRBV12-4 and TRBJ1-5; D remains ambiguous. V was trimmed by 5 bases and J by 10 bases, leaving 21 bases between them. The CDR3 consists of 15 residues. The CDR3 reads CASSRTTFREEPQHF. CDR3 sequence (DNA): TGTGCCAGCAGTCGGACCACTTTCCGAGAGGAACCCCAGCATTTT.

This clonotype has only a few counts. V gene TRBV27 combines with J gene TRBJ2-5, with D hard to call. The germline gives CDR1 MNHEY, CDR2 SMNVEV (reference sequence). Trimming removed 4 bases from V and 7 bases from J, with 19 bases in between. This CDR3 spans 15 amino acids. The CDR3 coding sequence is TGTGCCAGCAGTTCCACGATTCCCAGCGTGCGGACCCAGTACTTC. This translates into CASSSTIPSVRTQYF.

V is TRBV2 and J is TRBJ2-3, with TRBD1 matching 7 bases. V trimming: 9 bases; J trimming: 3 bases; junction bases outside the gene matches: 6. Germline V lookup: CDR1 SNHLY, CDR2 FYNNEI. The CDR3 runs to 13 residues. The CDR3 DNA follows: TGTGCCAGACAGGGGAGAAAGACAGATACGCAGTATTTT. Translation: CARQGRKTDTQYF.

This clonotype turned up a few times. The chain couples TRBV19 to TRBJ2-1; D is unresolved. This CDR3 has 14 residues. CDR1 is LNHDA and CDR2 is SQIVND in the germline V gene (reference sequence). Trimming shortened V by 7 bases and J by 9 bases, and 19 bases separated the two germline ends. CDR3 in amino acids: CASTFHGGFPEQFF. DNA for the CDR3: TGTGCCAGTACTTTCCACGGTGGTTTTCCTGAGCAGTTCTTC.

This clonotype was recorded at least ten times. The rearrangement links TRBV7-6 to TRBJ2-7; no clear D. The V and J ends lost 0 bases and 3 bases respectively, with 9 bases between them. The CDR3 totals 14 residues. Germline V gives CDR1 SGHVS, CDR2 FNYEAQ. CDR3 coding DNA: TGTGCCAGCAGCTTAGCGGGTGGGTACTACGAGCAGTACTTC. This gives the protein CASSLAGGYYEQYF.

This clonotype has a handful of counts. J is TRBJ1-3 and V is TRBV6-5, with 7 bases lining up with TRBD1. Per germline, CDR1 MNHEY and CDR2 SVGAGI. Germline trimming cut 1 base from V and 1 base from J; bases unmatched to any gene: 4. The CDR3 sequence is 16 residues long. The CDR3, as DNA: TGTGCCAGCAGTTACTACGGGGACAGTTCTGGAAACACCATATATTTT. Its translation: CASSYYGDSSGNTIYF.

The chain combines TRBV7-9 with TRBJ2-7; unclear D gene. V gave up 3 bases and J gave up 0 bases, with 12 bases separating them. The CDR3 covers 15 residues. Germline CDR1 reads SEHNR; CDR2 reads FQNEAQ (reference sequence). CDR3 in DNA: TGTGCCAGCAGCTTTACCCCCAGCAGCTCCTACGAGCAGTACTTC. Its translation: CASSFTPSSSYEQYF.

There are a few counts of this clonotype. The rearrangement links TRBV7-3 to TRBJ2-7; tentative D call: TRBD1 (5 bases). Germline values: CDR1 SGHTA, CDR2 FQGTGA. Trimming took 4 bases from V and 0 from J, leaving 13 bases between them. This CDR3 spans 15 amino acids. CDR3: CASSSDSLYSYEQYF. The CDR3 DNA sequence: TGTGCCAGCAGCTCCGACAGTCTCTACTCCTACGAGCAGTACTTC.

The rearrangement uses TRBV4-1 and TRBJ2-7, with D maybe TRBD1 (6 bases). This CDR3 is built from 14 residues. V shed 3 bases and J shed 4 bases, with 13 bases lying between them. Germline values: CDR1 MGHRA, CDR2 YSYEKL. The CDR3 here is CASSHLQGVYEQYF. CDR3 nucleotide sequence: TGCGCCAGCAGCCATCTACAGGGTGTTTACGAGCAGTACTTC.